Described below is a single TCR beta chain sequence and its context. V lost 2 bases and J 8 bases, leaving 13 bases between the germline ends. Germline V gene sequence: CDR1 SGHRS, CDR2 YFSETQ. The CDR3 has 14 amino acids. Per the authors' pipeline: Reference gene primer amplification yielded estimated nucleated cell counts. TCRdb's table, derived via immunoSEQ multiplex PCR, lists solely in-frame clones and lacks some. The V and J calls and clone size come from that table; D and trimming were worked out from the DNA. The sample has over 100,000 clones, 70% to 90% seen once. This sample is drawn from a study of blood T cell repertoires in COVID-19. The wider study: The United States, Italy and Spain provided the acute and convalescent COVID-19 samples. Sample material is recorded as cDNA or gDNA derived from T cells, B-cell-depleted T cells, or PBMCs.

The sample taken for sequencing was peripheral blood. The source of this sequence is a man aged 50-60 years with active COVID-19. V usage is TRBV5-1 and J usage is TRBJ1-4; D is perhaps TRBD1 (5 bases). CDR3 DNA: TGCGCCAGCAGCTTTGGGGCGGACGGGGAAAAACTGTTTTTT. It yields the protein CASSFGADGEKLFF.